Presented here are 19 T cell receptor beta chains from one specimen sequenced in a study of blood T cell repertoires in COVID-19. The method was immunoSEQ multiplex PCR; TCRdb's version includes in-frame clones alone and lacks a portion of them. Found here are hundreds of thousands of clones, around 90% of them singletons; the top ten hold approximately 1.9%. Sequenced: PBMCs or T cells enriched from blood (not recorded which). The origin of the receptors is a young woman who had recovered from COVID-19.

The rearrangement joins TRBV24-1 to TRBJ2-3, with a weak D call TRBD1 (5 bases). The CDR3 extends over 14 amino acids. Deletions cut 6 bases from V and 5 bases from J, with 14 bases between. Germline CDR1 is KGHDR and CDR2 is SFDVKD. The CDR3 protein is CATSPIDRLDTQYF. The CDR3 region has the DNA TGTGCCACCAGTCCGATTGACAGACTAGATACGCAGTATTTT.

J is TRBJ1-5 and V is TRBV9; the D gene is possibly TRBD1 (6 bases). Trimming left V 3 bases short and J 7 bases short, with 17 bases between. The CDR3 loop spans 15 amino acids. The germline gives CDR1 SGDLS, CDR2 YYNGEE. CDR3 coding DNA: TGTGCCAGCAGCGCGGGTGGGGGCACGGGACAGCCCCAGCATTTT. This translates into CASSAGGGTGQPQHF.

The V and J genes are TRBV4-3 and TRBJ1-2, with D unresolved. Between the trimmed V and J ends, which lost 1 base and 4 bases, there was a span of 16 bases. This CDR3 is built from 16 residues. The V gene's germline CDR1 is LGHNA and CDR2 YSLEER. The CDR3 region has the DNA TGCGCCAGCAGCCAAGTGGTCCTTGGCCCTTCCTATGGCTACACCTTC. The encoded protein is CASSQVVLGPSYGYTF.

This clone was detected only once. The chain uses TRBV6-5 and TRBJ1-1, with D possibly matching TRBD1 (5 bases). With 3 bases removed from V and 1 base from J, the gap between germline ends came to 9 bases. The germline V gene has CDR1 MNHEY and CDR2 SVGAGI. The CDR3 runs 14 residues. CDR3 nucleotide sequence: TGTGCCAGCAGTTATGGGGGGGAGAACACTGAAGCTTTCTTT. Translating gives CASSYGGENTEAFF.

This chain uses TRBV7-6 with TRBJ1-1; D not certain. CDR1 is SGHVS and CDR2 is FNYEAQ in the germline V gene. The CDR3 consists of 14 residues. Trimming stripped 5 bases from V and 1 base from J, with 11 bases between. Here the CDR3 DNA reads TGTGCCAGCAGCCCCAGCGGTGGGAACACTGAAGCTTTCTTT. Protein: CASSPSGGNTEAFF.

This chain connects TRBV6-5 to TRBJ2-1; 8 positions agree with TRBD2. The CDR3 spans 15 residues. Germline V lookup: CDR1 MNHEY, CDR2 SVGAGI. The trim removed 8 bases at V and 6 bases at J, leaving 12 bases unmatched. Here the CDR3 DNA reads TGTGCCAGCGTTGGTGGGGTAGCGGGATTCAATGAGCAGTTCTTC. Protein sequence: CASVGGVAGFNEQFF.

V and J are TRBV21-1 and TRBJ2-1; TRBD2 is taken as the D call from the table, unchecked against the DNA. TRBV21-1 is annotated as a pseudogene. This CDR3 region has 15 residues. The CDR3 sequence is CASSPTGISYNEQFF. The CDR3 nucleotides are TGTGCCAGCAGCCCTACCGGGATCTCCTACAATGAGCAGTTCTTC.

This chain links TRBV28 with TRBJ2-1; 14 bases are shared with TRBD2. Germline V CDR1 and CDR2: MDHEN, SYDVKM. The J segment lost 9 bases and the V segment lost 7 bases, leaving 8 bases of the junction unmatched. The CDR3 is 15 residues long. CDR3 in DNA: TGTGCCAGCAAGCCGGGACTAGCGGGAGATGGTGAGCAGTTCTTC. Its protein is CASKPGLAGDGEQFF.

The chain couples TRBV4-1 to TRBJ2-5, with D possibly matching TRBD1 (5 bases). The CDR3 spans 14 residues. Looked up from germline, CDR1 is MGHRA and CDR2 is YSYEKL. V lost 0 bases and J lost 7, with 12 bases in between. The CDR3 sequence is CASSQEVGVRTQYF. Written as DNA, the CDR3 is TGCGCCAGCAGCCAAGAAGTAGGGGTCAGGACCCAGTACTTC.

The gene calls are TRBV19 and TRBJ1-2; 10 bases align to TRBD1. CDR1 LNHDA and CDR2 SQIVND come from the germline V gene (reference sequence). This CDR3 has 14 residues. The trim removed 3 bases at V and 8 bases at J, leaving 6 bases unmatched. The CDR3 here is CASSMGTGDRGYTF. CDR3 nucleotide sequence: TGTGCCAGTAGTATGGGGACAGGGGATAGGGGCTACACCTTC.

The chain recombines TRBV7-2 with TRBJ2-5; 10 nucleotides match TRBD2. Germline CDR1 SGHTA, CDR2 FQGNSA. The CDR3 is made up of 15 amino acids. Trimming removed 7 bases from V and 3 bases from J; junction bases left unmatched: 8. This CDR3 is CASTTSGANKETQYF. The DNA of the CDR3 is TGTGCCAGCACTACTAGCGGGGCAAATAAAGAGACCCAGTACTTC.

This chain connects TRBV4-1 to TRBJ1-5; D not resolved. The CDR3 sequence is 14 residues long. Trimming took off 4 bases at V and 0 bases at J, with 7 bases between the two ends. Germline V gene sequence: CDR1 MGHRA, CDR2 YSYEKL. The CDR3 region is CASSREYSNQPQHF. The CDR3 DNA reads as TGCGCCAGCAGCCGCGAGTATAGCAATCAGCCCCAGCATTTT.

V and J are TRBV12-3 or TRBV12-4 and TRBJ1-2; D is perhaps TRBD1 (6 bases). The CDR3 covers 13 residues. Trimming pared 3 bases from V and 3 bases from J, leaving 8 bases between. This chain's CDR3 is CASSFYRDYGYTF. The CDR3 coding sequence is TGTGCCAGCAGTTTTTACAGGGACTATGGCTACACCTTC.

In DNA, the CDR3 is TGTGCCAGCATCCAACAAGGGAGGGGGGGGGCGATCACAGATACGCAGTATTTT. This encodes CASIQQGRGGAITDTQYF. The chain joins TRBV11-3 to TRBJ2-3; D may be TRBD2 (7 bases). The germline V gene encodes CDR1 SGHNT and CDR2 YENEEA. The CDR3 is 18 residues long. Trimming left V 7 bases short and J 2 bases short, with 25 bases between.

The chain joins TRBV5-1 to TRBJ1-6; 7 bases agree with TRBD1. The germline gives CDR1 SGHRS, CDR2 YFSETQ. The CDR3 is made up of 15 amino acids. V trimming: 0 bases; J trimming: 10 bases; junction bases outside the gene matches: 7. The CDR3 spells CASSLGPGGDSPLHF. The CDR3, as DNA: TGCGCCAGCAGCTTGGGCCCAGGGGGTGACTCACCCCTCCACTTT.

CDR3 in DNA: TGTGCCAGCAGCTTAGGGTATCGTGCGGGCTACACCTTC. This gives the protein CASSLGYRAGYTF. This chain connects TRBV11-1 to TRBJ1-2; D not certain. Trimming stripped 1 base from V and 8 bases from J, with 11 bases between. The CDR3 is made up of 13 amino acids. Germline CDR1 SGHAT, CDR2 FQDESV (reference sequence).

V is TRBV11-2 and J is TRBJ2-1; 8 nucleotides line up with TRBD2. CDR1 is SGHAT, CDR2 FQNNGV, per germline. The CDR3 length is 16 residues. The V segment lost 5 bases and the J segment 5 bases; nucleotides outside the gene matches: 11. CDR3 nucleotides: TGTGCCAGCAGCAAGAGTGGAGTTAGCGGGGACAATGAGCAGTTCTTC. It codes for CASSKSGVSGDNEQFF.

This rearrangement joins TRBV5-1 to TRBJ2-1, with TRBD2 as a possible D gene (6 bases). The CDR3 is made up of 22 amino acids. Germline CDR1 reads SGHRS; CDR2 reads YFSETQ. Trimming cost V 1 base and J 6 bases, with 35 bases left between them. The CDR3, as DNA: TGCGCCAGCAGCTTGTTTCGCTCTGGGGGGACCTTGGCCCGTAAAGTCCCCAATGAGCAGTTCTTC. It is translated as CASSLFRSGGTLARKVPNEQFF.

The genes are TRBV19 and TRBJ1-1; tentative D call: TRBD1 (5 bases). Trimming stripped 11 bases from V and 3 bases from J, with 10 bases between. This CDR3 comprises 11 residues. The germline V gene has CDR1 LNHDA and CDR2 SQIVND (reference sequence). CDR3 region: CAVRAYTEAFF. CDR3 nucleotides: TGTGCCGTCAGGGCCTACACTGAAGCTTTCTTT.